The present TCR beta chain was sequenced within a study of T cell responses to AZD1222 COVID-19 vaccine. Libraries were prepared by immunoSEQ multiplex PCR; TCRdb keeps only in-frame clonotypes and omits some of them. The top ten clones hold 9.4% of a sample with roughly 120,000 clones, 80% to 90% of them seen once. After removal of 1 base from V and 2 bases from J, the junction contained 5 bases not matched to a gene. From germline, CDR1 is SGHVS and CDR2 FQNEAQ. The CDR3 length is 17 residues. Sample: peripheral blood, taken on day 0 of AZD1222 vaccination. This chain connects TRBV7-8 to TRBJ2-1, with 10 bases matching TRBD2. The TCR comes from an adult in good health. As DNA, the CDR3 is TGTGCCAGCAGCTTAGAGACCGGACTAGCGGCCTACAATGAGCAGTTCTTC. Amino acid sequence: CASSLETGLAAYNEQFF.